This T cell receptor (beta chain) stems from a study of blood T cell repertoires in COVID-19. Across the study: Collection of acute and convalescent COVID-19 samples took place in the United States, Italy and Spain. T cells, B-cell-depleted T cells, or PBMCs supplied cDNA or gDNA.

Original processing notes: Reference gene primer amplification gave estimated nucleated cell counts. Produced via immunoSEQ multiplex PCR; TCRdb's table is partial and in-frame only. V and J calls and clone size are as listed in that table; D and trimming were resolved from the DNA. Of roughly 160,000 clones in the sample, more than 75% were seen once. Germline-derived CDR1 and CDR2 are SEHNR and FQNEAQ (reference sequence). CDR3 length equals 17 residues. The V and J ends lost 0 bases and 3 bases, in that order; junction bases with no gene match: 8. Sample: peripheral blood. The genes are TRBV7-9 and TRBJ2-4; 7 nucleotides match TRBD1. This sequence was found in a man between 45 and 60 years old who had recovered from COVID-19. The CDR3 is CASSLAQETGNKNIQYF. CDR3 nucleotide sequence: TGTGCCAGCAGCTTAGCCCAAGAGACAGGGAACAAAAACATTCAGTACTTC. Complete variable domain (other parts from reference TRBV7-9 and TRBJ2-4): DTGVSQNPRHKITKRGQNVTFRCDPISEHNRLYWYRQTLGQGPEFLTYFQNEAQLEKSRLLSDRFSAERPKGSFSTLEIQRTEQGDSAMYLCASSLAQETGNKNIQYFGAGTRLSVL.